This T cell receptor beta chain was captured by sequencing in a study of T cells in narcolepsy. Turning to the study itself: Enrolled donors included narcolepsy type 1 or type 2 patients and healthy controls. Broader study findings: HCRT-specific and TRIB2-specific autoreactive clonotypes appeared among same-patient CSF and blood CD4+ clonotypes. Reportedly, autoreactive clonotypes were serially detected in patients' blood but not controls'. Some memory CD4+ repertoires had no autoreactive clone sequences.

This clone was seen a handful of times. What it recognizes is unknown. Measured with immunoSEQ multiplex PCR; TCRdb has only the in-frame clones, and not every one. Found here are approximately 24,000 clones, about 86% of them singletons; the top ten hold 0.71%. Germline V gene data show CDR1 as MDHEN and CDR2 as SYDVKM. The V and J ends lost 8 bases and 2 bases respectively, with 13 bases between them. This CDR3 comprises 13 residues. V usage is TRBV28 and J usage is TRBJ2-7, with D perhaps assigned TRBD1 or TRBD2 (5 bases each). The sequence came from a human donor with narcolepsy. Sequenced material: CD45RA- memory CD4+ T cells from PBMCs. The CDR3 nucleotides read TGTGCCAGCGGCTCCGGGACCCCCTACGAGCAGTACTTC. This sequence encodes CASGSGTPYEQYF.